These T cell receptor beta chains were read from a single sample in a study of Tregs in tolerant kidney transplant recipients. Clones were sequenced by immunoSEQ multiplex PCR, and TCRdb holds only the in-frame ones, with some missing. The sample holds hundreds of thousands of clones, 80% to 85% seen once. The source material was CD4+ T cells from blood. The receptors come from a human donor in good health. Each CDR3 is given without its conserved first and last residue. Each record gives: V gene, D gene, CDR3 protein. D genes are given only for firm matches.

TRBV9 . ASSVGGDRLYGYT
TRBV4-1 TRBD2 ASSPGGLDIGETQY
TRBV5-1 . ASSPLLARTDTQY
TRBV5-6 . ASSLGGLNEQF
TRBV10-3 TRBD1 AISEFTGDNEQF
TRBV5-1 . ASSLGADSASSYEQY
TRBV5-1 . ASSSRGWSGANVLT
TRBV7-3 . ASSLGGENEQY
TRBV5-1 TRBD2 ASRSWTSATNEQF
TRBV11-2 TRBD2 ASSRGRLAAEQY
TRBV10-1 TRBD2 ASSDLTSESYNEQF
TRBV9 TRBD1 ASSSTGGGGANVLT
TRBV7-6 . ASSSHNEQF
TRBV4-1 TRBD2 ASSQDHGREFNEQF
TRBV6-1 TRBD1 ASSEAIGGSYGYT
TRBV5-6 . ASSHRGTTNEKLF
TRBV30 . AWSVNHYEQY
TRBV9 . ASSVADGTEAF
TRBV6-1 TRBD1 ASTRQGVGNTEAF
TRBV18 TRBD1 ASSRGTELNQPQH
TRBV5-6 TRBD2 ASSFNGGNRGDIQY
TRBV18 . ASSPLRATEPGQQY
TRBV7-8 . ASSPRINRGYT
TRBV7-2 . ASSLAVGALTELF
TRBV5-1 . ASSLTYHSGNTIY
TRBV5-8 . ASSFPRDGNTIY
TRBV18 . ASSPPSREAF
TRBV27 TRBD1 ASSSTGVEGYT
TRBV6-5 TRBD1 ASSRDSSRSEQY
TRBV7-2 . ASSLASGGLFEKLF
TRBV11-2 TRBD2 ASSLDGGGYEQY
TRBV7-2 TRBD1 ASSRWTGTAQY
TRBV2 . ASSELAGVRRTEAF
TRBV5-4 . ASSWGGAGRSGANVLT
TRBV5-4 . ASSPKSRETQY